This T cell receptor beta chain was found in a study of cytomegalovirus exposure and HLA in healthy donors. Study-wide points: Analyzed later, association rates of TCRs varied across HLA loci, with DRB1 most and HLA-C fewest. Presence/absence analyses took donor sequencing depth as roughly uniform.

On this clone: The antigen remains unidentified.

V was pared by 4 bases and J by 2 bases, with 3 bases of the junction left unmatched. Germline loops: CDR1 MGHRA, CDR2 YSYEKL. The CDR3 covers 14 residues. PCR used 60 Vbeta primers and 13 Jbeta primers. Generated by immunoSEQ multiplex PCR, the TCRdb table keeps only in-frame clones and is missing some. This table has 250,000 to 350,000 clones, about nine tenths appearing once. The sequenced sample consisted of PBMCs. The chain links TRBV4-1 to TRBJ1-2; 8 bases match TRBD1. This TCR derives from a man aged 40-49 years in good health and CMV-seropositive. The CDR3: CASSPGQVNYGYTF. The CDR3 DNA reads as TGCGCCAGCAGCCCGGGACAGGTGAACTATGGCTACACCTTC.